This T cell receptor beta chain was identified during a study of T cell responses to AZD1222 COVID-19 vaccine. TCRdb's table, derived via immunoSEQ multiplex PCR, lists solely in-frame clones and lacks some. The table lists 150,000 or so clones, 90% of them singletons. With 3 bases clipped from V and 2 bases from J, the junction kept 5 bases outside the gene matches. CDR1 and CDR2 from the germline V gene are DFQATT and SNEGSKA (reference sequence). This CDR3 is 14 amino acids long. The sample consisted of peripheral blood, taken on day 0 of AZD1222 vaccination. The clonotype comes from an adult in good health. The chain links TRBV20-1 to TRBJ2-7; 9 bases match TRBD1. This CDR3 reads CSASPGQGAYEQYF. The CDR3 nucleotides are TGCAGTGCTAGTCCGGGACAGGGAGCCTACGAGCAGTACTTC.